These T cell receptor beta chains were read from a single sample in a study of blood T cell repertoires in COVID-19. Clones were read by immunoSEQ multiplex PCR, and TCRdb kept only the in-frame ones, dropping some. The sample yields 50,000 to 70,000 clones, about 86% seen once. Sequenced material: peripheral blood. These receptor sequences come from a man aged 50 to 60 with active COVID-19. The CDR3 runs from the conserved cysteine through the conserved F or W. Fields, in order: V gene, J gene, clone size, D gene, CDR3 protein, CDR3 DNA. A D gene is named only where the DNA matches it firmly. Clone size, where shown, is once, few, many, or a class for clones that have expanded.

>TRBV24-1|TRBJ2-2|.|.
CATSAGTFNTGELFF
TGTGCCACCAGCGCCGGGACTTTTAACACCGGGGAGCTGTTTTTT
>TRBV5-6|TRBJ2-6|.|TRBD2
CASSPLAGPSGANVLTF
TGTGCCAGCAGCCCCCTAGCGGGTCCATCTGGGGCCAACGTCCTGACTTTC
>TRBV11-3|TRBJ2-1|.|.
CASSTSFPLAEVNNEQFF
TGTGCCAGCAGCACATCATTCCCCCTTGCGGAGGTGAACAATGAGCAGTTCTTC
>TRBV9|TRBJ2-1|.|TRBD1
CASSKGTGDYNEQFF
TGTGCCAGCTCAAAAGGGACAGGGGATTACAATGAGCAGTTCTTC
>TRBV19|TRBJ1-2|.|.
CASSAGGNRFFYGYTF
TGTGCCAGTAGTGCCGGGGGGAACCGATTTTTCTATGGCTACACCTTC
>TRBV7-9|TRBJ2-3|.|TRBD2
CASSQGGTSGGAKTDTQYF
TGTGCCAGCAGCCAGGGCGGGACTAGCGGGGGGGCCAAGACAGATACGCAGTATTTT
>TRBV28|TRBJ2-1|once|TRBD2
CATSGSYNEQFF
TGTGCCACTAGCGGGAGCTACAATGAGCAGTTCTTC
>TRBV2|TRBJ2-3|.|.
CASRVTRADTQYF
TGTGCCAGCAGGGTGACACGCGCAGATACGCAGTATTTT
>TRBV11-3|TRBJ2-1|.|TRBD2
CASSRGGRAVDEQFF
TGTGCCAGCAGCCGAGGCGGGAGGGCCGTGGATGAGCAGTTCTTC
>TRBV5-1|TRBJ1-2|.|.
CASSLAVVVEDSGYTF
TGCGCCAGCAGCTTGGCGGTGGTGGTCGAGGATAGTGGCTACACCTTC
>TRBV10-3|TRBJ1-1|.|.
CAISTGVPEAEAFF
TGTGCCATCAGCACCGGGGTCCCAGAGGCTGAAGCTTTCTTT
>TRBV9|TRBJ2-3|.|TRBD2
CASSGHGAGPTDTQYF
TGTGCCAGCAGCGGTCACGGAGCGGGACCCACAGATACGCAGTATTTT
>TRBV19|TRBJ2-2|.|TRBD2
CASSSSGRATGELFF
TGTGCCAGTAGTTCTAGCGGGAGGGCCACCGGGGAGCTGTTTTTT
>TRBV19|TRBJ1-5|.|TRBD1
CASTFGTGGGQPQHF
TGTGCCAGTACATTCGGGACAGGGGGAGGCCAGCCCCAGCATTTT
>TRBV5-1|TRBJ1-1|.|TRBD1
CASSLEFGQVNTEAFF
TGCGCCAGCAGCTTGGAGTTCGGACAGGTGAACACTGAAGCTTTCTTT
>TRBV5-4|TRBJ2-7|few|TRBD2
CASSSSGGSPYEQYF
TGTGCCAGCAGCTCTAGCGGGGGCTCCCCCTACGAGCAGTACTTC
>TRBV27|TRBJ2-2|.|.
CASSLLEHGELFF
TGTGCCAGCAGTTTATTGGAGCACGGGGAGCTGTTTTTT
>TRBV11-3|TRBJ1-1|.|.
CASGKNTEAFF
TGTGCCAGCGGCAAGAACACTGAAGCTTTCTTT
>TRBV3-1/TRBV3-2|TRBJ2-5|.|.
CASSPPGETQYF
TGTGCCAGCAGCCCCCCCGGGGAGACCCAGTACTTC
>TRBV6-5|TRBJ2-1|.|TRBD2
CASSYKAGGPYNEQFF
TGTGCCAGCAGTTACAAGGCGGGGGGCCCCTACAATGAGCAGTTCTTC
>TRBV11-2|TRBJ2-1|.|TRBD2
CASSLVEGLAGGYNEQFF
TGTGCCAGCAGCTTAGTGGAGGGACTAGCGGGAGGCTACAATGAGCAGTTCTTC
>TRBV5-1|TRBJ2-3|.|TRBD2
CASSASGTSGTDTQYF
TGCGCCAGCAGCGCTTCCGGGACTAGCGGCACAGATACGCAGTATTTT
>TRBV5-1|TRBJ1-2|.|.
CASSLGIRHRNSYGYTF
TGCGCCAGCAGCTTGGGAATCAGACATAGGAATTCTTATGGCTACACCTTC
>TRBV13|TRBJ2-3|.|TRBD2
CASSFRLAGYTDTQYF
TGTGCCAGCAGCTTTAGACTAGCGGGGTATACAGATACGCAGTATTTT
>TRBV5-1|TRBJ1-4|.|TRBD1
CASSRDSINEKLFF
TGCGCCAGCAGTAGGGACAGCATTAATGAAAAACTGTTTTTT
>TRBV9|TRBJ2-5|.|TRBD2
CASSSRTSGVETQYF
TGTGCCAGCAGCTCCCGGACTAGCGGGGTGGAGACCCAGTACTTC
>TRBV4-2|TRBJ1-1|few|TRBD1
CASSQGNRGNTEAFF
TGTGCCAGCAGCCAAGGTAACAGGGGGAACACTGAAGCTTTCTTT
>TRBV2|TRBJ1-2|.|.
CASSELRNYGYTF
TGTGCCAGCAGTGAACTAAGAAACTATGGCTACACCTTC
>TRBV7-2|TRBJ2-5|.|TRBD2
CASSLERTRGETQYF
TGTGCCAGCAGCTTAGAGCGGACTAGGGGCGAGACCCAGTACTTC
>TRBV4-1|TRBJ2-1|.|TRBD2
CASSQDRLAGTYNEQFF
TGCGCCAGCAGCCAAGACCGACTAGCGGGGACATACAATGAGCAGTTCTTC
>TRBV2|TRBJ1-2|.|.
CASSSRQTLYGYTF
TGTGCCAGCAGTTCTCGACAGACCCTCTATGGCTACACCTTC
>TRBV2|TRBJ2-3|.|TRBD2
CARGTSGGPTNTQYF
TGTGCCAGGGGGACTAGCGGGGGGCCCACGAATACGCAGTATTTT
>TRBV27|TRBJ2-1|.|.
CASSLYPGSWEQFF
TGTGCCAGCAGTTTATATCCCGGGTCCTGGGAGCAGTTCTTC
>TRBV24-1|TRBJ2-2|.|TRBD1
CATSDPNNRGTGELFF
TGTGCCACCAGTGACCCCAACAACAGGGGGACCGGGGAGCTGTTTTTT
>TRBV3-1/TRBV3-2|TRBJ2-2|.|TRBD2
CASSQTSGRYTGELFF
TGTGCCAGCAGCCAAACTAGCGGGAGGTACACCGGGGAGCTGTTTTTT
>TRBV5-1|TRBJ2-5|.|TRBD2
CASSFGLAEGGTQYF
TGCGCCAGCAGCTTCGGACTAGCGGAGGGTGGGACCCAGTACTTC
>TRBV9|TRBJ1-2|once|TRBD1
CASSPVDRALGYTF
TGTGCCAGCAGCCCTGTTGACAGGGCTTTAGGCTACACCTTC
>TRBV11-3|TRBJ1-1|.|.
CASSRNTEAFF
TGTGCCAGCAGCCGGAACACTGAAGCTTTCTTT
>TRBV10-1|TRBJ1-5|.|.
CASSFGPRGPQHF
TGCGCCAGCAGTTTTGGGCCCAGGGGGCCCCAGCATTTT
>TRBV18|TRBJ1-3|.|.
CASSPLGTRIAYGNTIYF
TGTGCCAGCTCACCCCTCGGGACACGGATCGCTTATGGAAACACCATATATTTT
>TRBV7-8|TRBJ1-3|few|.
CASSYGRPGNTIYF
TGTGCCAGCAGCTACGGGAGGCCTGGAAACACCATATATTTT
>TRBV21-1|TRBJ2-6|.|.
CASSKGTGGAPGANVLTF
TGTGCCAGCAGCAAAGGGACAGGGGGCGCACCGGGGGCCAACGTCCTGACTTTC
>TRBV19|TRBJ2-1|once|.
CASSNLEGKTYLRGEQFF
TGTGCCAGTAGTAACCTCGAGGGAAAGACTTACCTTCGGGGTGAGCAGTTCTTC
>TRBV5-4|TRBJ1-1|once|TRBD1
CASSSWDRENTEAFF
TGTGCCAGCAGCTCCTGGGACAGGGAGAACACTGAAGCTTTCTTT
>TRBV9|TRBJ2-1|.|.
CASSVGAGPVHEQFF
TGTGCCAGCAGCGTAGGCGCGGGTCCTGTCCATGAGCAGTTCTTC
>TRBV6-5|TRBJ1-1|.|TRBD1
CASRRSGGSAEAFF
TGTGCCAGCCGAAGATCAGGGGGCAGCGCTGAAGCTTTCTTT
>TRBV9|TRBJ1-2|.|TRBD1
CASSVEPTGTNYGYTF
TGTGCCAGCAGCGTAGAGCCGACAGGGACTAACTATGGCTACACCTTC
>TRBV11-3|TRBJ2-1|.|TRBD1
CASSMDRGASNEQFF
TGTGCCAGCAGCATGGACAGGGGGGCTTCCAATGAGCAGTTCTTC
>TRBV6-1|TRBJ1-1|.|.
CASSEALLEWASTEAFF
TGTGCCAGCAGTGAAGCGCTTCTGGAATGGGCCTCCACTGAAGCTTTCTTT
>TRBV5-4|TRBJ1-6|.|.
CASSVDRYNSPLHF
TGTGCCAGCAGCGTTGACAGATATAATTCACCCCTCCACTTT
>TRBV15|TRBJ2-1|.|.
CATSRTGSSYNEQFF
TGTGCCACCAGCAGAACCGGGAGCTCCTACAATGAGCAGTTCTTC
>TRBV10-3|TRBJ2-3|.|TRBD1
CASNRQGFTDTQYF
TGTGCCAGTAACCGACAGGGGTTCACAGATACGCAGTATTTT
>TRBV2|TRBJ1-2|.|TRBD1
CASSKGQGTWWGYTF
TGTGCCAGCAGTAAGGGACAGGGGACATGGTGGGGCTACACCTTC
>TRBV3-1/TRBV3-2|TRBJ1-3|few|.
CASSLPRPGQAGNTIYF
TGTGCCAGCAGCTTACCTCGGCCGGGACAAGCTGGAAACACCATATATTTT
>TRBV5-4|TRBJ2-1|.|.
CASSRPSGGGSPRNEQFF
TGTGCCAGCAGCCGCCCATCAGGGGGCGGGAGTCCCCGGAATGAGCAGTTCTTC
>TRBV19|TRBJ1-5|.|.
CASSEGGGRGQPQHF
TGTGCCAGTAGTGAGGGAGGGGGTAGGGGTCAGCCCCAGCATTTT